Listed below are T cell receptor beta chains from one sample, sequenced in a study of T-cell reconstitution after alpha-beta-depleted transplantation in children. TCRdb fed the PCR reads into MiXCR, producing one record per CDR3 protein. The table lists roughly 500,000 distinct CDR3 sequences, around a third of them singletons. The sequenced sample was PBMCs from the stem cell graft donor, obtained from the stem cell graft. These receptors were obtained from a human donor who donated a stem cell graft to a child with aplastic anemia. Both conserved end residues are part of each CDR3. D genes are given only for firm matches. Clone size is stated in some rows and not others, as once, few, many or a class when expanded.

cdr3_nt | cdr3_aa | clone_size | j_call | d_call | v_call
TGCAGCGCCCAAGTCCGGACAGGCTCTTACAATGAGCAGTTCTTC | CSAQVRTGSYNEQFF | NA | TRBJ2-1 | TRBD1 | TRBV29-1
TGTGCCAGCAGTAACACAGGGTTAGCCTACGAGCAGTACTTC | CASSNTGLAYEQYF | NA | TRBJ2-7 | NA | TRBV12-3/TRBV12-4
TGCAGTGCTGGAGGACACATGGGGCAAGAGACCCAGTACTTC | CSAGGHMGQETQYF | NA | TRBJ2-5 | NA | TRBV20-1
TGTGCCACCAGAGGACAGGGAGAGACCCAGTACTTC | CATRGQGETQYF | NA | TRBJ2-5 | TRBD1 | TRBV24-1
TGTGCCAGCAGGACAGGGGGCGGCACTGAAGCTTTCTTT | CASRTGGGTEAFF | few | TRBJ1-1 | TRBD1 | TRBV12-3/TRBV12-4
TGCAGCGTTGATTCGTCCGCGAACACTGAAGCTTTCTTT | CSVDSSANTEAFF | many | TRBJ1-1 | NA | TRBV29-1
TGTGCCAGCAGCAAACGAACAGAGAGGACCCAGTACTTC | CASSKRTERTQYF | many | TRBJ2-5 | NA | TRBV7-2
TGTGCCAGCGGCCAGCTCCCCGTAAATTATGGCTACACCTTC | CASGQLPVNYGYTF | NA | TRBJ1-2 | NA | TRBV27
TGTGCCATCAGTGTCACCAGAAACACTGAAGCTTTCTTT | CAISVTRNTEAFF | NA | TRBJ1-1 | NA | TRBV10-3
TGCAGTGCTAGAGATTGGAAACCTCTTAAGAGGACTGAAGCTTTCTTT | CSARDWKPLKRTEAFF | few | TRBJ1-1 | NA | TRBV20-1
TGTGCCACCAGCAGACCTCCGGGACGGTTAGATTCACCCCTCCACTTT | CATSRPPGRLDSPLHF | NA | TRBJ1-6 | NA | TRBV15
TGCAGTGCTAGAATATCGGGACAGGGGGTAGATACGCAGTATTTT | CSARISGQGVDTQYF | NA | TRBJ2-3 | TRBD1 | TRBV20-1
TGCAGCGTGGCCCGGGGCGCCGGGGAGCTGTTTTTT | CSVARGAGELFF | few | TRBJ2-2 | NA | TRBV29-1
TGCAGTGCAAGATTCCCTAGCGGGAGCACAGATACGCAGTATTTT | CSARFPSGSTDTQYF | few | TRBJ2-3 | TRBD2 | TRBV20-1
TGCAGTGCTAGAGATATCAGGGCCACTAATGAAAAACTGTTTTTT | CSARDIRATNEKLFF | NA | TRBJ1-4 | NA | TRBV20-1
TGTGCCAGCAGCGTGGGGACAGCATTATGGAGCTCCTACAATGAGCAGTTCTTC | CASSVGTALWSSYNEQFF | NA | TRBJ2-1 | TRBD1 | TRBV9
TGCGCCAGCAGCCAGACAGGGTCAGCCTACGAGCAGTACTTC | CASSQTGSAYEQYF | few | TRBJ2-7 | TRBD1 | TRBV5-1
TGCGCCAGCAGTTTTCCGACCCTAGCGGGTCTCAATGGGCAGTTCTTC | CASSFPTLAGLNGQFF | NA | TRBJ2-1 | TRBD2 | TRBV5-1
TGTGCCAGCTCACCATTGGGCAGTTATCAGCCCCAGCATTTT | CASSPLGSYQPQHF | once | TRBJ1-5 | NA | TRBV18
TGCGCCAGCAGCTTGGTCGACAGGGGCGCTGAAGCTTTCTTT | CASSLVDRGAEAFF | few | TRBJ1-1 | TRBD1 | TRBV5-1
TGTGCCAGCAGTTACTCCCGATGGGGGAGTGAGCAGTTCTTC | CASSYSRWGSEQFF | few | TRBJ2-1 | NA | TRBV6-5
TGCAGCGTGAAGGACTGGGTGGGGAAAAATGAGCAGTTCTTC | CSVKDWVGKNEQFF | few | TRBJ2-1 | NA | TRBV29-1
TGTGCCAGCAGCTTAACCGGACAGGAGTATCAGCCCCAGCATTTT | CASSLTGQEYQPQHF | once | TRBJ1-5 | TRBD1 | TRBV11-2
TGTGCCAGCAGCTTAGGGGGACGCTACGAGCAGTACTTC | CASSLGGRYEQYF | NA | TRBJ2-7 | NA | TRBV7-2
TGTGCCAGCAGCTTAGCTTCTAGCGGCTACGAGCAGTACTTC | CASSLASSGYEQYF | NA | TRBJ2-7 | TRBD2 | TRBV7-2
TGTGCCACCAAGCGGAGGTGGGGGGACAGTCAGCCCCAGCATTTT | CATKRRWGDSQPQHF | few | TRBJ1-5 | TRBD1 | TRBV15
TGCAGCGTAGGGAAAGTTCCTACCTACAATGAGCAGTTCTTC | CSVGKVPTYNEQFF | few | TRBJ2-1 | NA | TRBV29-1
TGCAGCGTTGGACAGGGGGACTATGGCTACACCTTC | CSVGQGDYGYTF | NA | TRBJ1-2 | TRBD1 | TRBV29-1
TGTGCCAGCAGCCCGGGACTAGCGGCCCACAATGAGCAGTTCTTC | CASSPGLAAHNEQFF | few | TRBJ2-1 | TRBD2 | TRBV5-6
TGTGCCAGCTTTCGGATGGGACCTACAGGCTATGGCTACACCTTC | CASFRMGPTGYGYTF | NA | TRBJ1-2 | NA | TRBV12-3/TRBV12-4
TGTGCCAGTAGTATGACAGGGGGCGACTATGGCTACACCTTC | CASSMTGGDYGYTF | NA | TRBJ1-2 | TRBD1 | TRBV19